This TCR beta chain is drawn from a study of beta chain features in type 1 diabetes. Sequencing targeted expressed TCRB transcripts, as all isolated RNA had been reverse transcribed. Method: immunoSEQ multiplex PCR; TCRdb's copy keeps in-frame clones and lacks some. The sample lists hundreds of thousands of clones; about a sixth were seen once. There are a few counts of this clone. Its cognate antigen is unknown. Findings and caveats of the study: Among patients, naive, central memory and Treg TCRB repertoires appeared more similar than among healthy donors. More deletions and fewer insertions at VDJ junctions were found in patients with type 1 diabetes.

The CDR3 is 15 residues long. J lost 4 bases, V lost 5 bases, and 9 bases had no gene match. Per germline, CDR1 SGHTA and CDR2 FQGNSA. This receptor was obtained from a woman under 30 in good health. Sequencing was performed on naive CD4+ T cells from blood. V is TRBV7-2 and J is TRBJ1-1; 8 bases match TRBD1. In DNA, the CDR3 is TGTGCCAGCAGCCCTCGACAGGGGTTGGGCACTGAAGCTTTCTTT. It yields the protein CASSPRQGLGTEAFF.